This T cell receptor (beta chain) was recorded in a study of shared clonotypes between healthy human individuals. Replicate PCRs were loaded with about 300 ng DNA from unsorted PBMC, about 30,000 T cell genomes. TCRdb keeps only in-frame clones here, not all; method: immunoSEQ multiplex PCR. Counted here are over 400,000 clones, around four fifths occurring once; the ten biggest clones make up 9.5% to 15%. The CDR3 is 15 amino acids. V gave up 5 bases and J gave up 5 bases; unmatched junction bases: 6. The germline CDR1 and CDR2 sequences are KGHSH and LQKENI. The source material was PBMCs. This receptor was taken from a woman between 40 and 50 years old in good health. Some clones in this sample may be carry-over from other donors' samples. The chain combines TRBV18 with TRBJ1-5; 10 bases are a match to TRBD1. The CDR3 DNA reads TGTGCCAGCTCAGCGGGACAGGGGAGGGATCAGCCCCAGCATTTT. It yields the protein CASSAGQGRDQPQHF.